The 5 T cell receptor beta chains below were found in one sample sequenced in a study of response to subunit inactivated influenza vaccine. TCRdb reanalysed the RT-PCR reads using MiXCR and keeps one entry per CDR3 protein. Of fewer than 350,000 distinct CDR3 sequences in the sample, around a fifth are singletons; the top ten hold roughly 10%. Sample: PBMCs from blood, taken 21 months after vaccination. Receptor source: a man between 50 and 75 years old who received an inactivated influenza vaccine.

The chain joins TRBV7-9 to TRBJ1-5; unclear D gene. Trimming took 5 bases from V and 0 from J, leaving 11 bases between them. The CDR3 has 15 residues. Germline lookup yields CDR1 SEHNR and CDR2 FQNEAQ (reference sequence). CDR3 DNA: TGTGCCAGCAGCCCGTCCCAATATAGCAATCAGCCCCAGCATTTT. Translating it yields CASSPSQYSNQPQHF.

The chain links TRBV27 to TRBJ2-3; 13 nucleotides align to TRBD2. Trimming at V came to 3 bases and at J to 4 bases, leaving 7 bases not matched to a gene. The CDR3 is 17 amino acids. Germline-derived CDR1 and CDR2 are MNHEY and SMNVEV (reference sequence). CDR3 amino acids: CASSFRGLAGEADTQYF. Here the CDR3 DNA reads TGTGCCAGCAGTTTCCGTGGACTAGCGGGGGAAGCAGATACGCAGTATTTT.

This clonotype was detected a few times. The chain combines TRBV18 with TRBJ1-2; TRBD1 matches 7 bases. The CDR3 is made up of 14 amino acids. Germline V gene data show CDR1 as KGHSH and CDR2 as LQKENI. V shed 2 bases and J 2 bases; nucleotides not matched to a gene: 2. CDR3 bases: TGTGCCAGCTCACCAACGACAGGGAACTATGGCTACACCTTC. Amino acids: CASSPTTGNYGYTF. The full variable domain, with the rest looked up from reference TRBV18 and TRBJ1-2, is NAGVMQNPRHLVRRRGQEARLRCSPMKGHSHVYWYRQLPEEGLKFMVYLQKENIIDESGMPKERFSAEFPKEGPSILRIQQVVRGDSAAYFCASSPTTGNYGYTFGSGTRLTVV.

The chain combines TRBV24-1 with TRBJ2-7, with D possibly called TRBD1 or TRBD2 (6 bases each). The CDR3 contains 16 residues. The V end lost 0 bases, the J end lost 0 bases, and 11 bases lay between the germline ends. Germline lookup yields CDR1 KGHDR and CDR2 SFDVKD. The CDR3 DNA follows: TGTGCCACCAGTGATTTGAGGGGGAGGCCCTCCTACGAGCAGTACTTC. This codes for CATSDLRGRPSYEQYF.

V gene TRBV19 combines with J gene TRBJ1-1; a possible D gene is TRBD1 (6 bases). V lost 3 bases and J 8 bases, leaving 16 bases between the germline ends. Per germline, CDR1 LNHDA and CDR2 SQIVND (reference sequence). The CDR3 length is 14 residues. This chain's CDR3 is CASSITGGKAEAFF. Here the CDR3 DNA reads TGTGCCAGTAGTATCACCGGGGGCAAAGCCGAAGCTTTCTTT. Full variable domain (outside the CDR3, taken from reference TRBV19 and TRBJ1-1): DGGITQSPKYLFRKEGQNVTLSCEQNLNHDAMYWYRQDPGQGLRLIYYSQIVNDFQKGDIAEGYSVSREKKESFPLTVTSAQKNPTAFYLCASSITGGKAEAFFGQGTRLTVV.